Below are 32 T cell receptor beta chains sequenced from a single sample in a study of cytomegalovirus exposure and HLA in healthy donors. Vbeta (60) and Jbeta (13) primers were used in the PCR. Profiled with immunoSEQ multiplex PCR; TCRdb holds only in-frame clones, not every one. The table shows 150,000 to 200,000 clones, with roughly 85% occurring only once. Sequencing was done on a sample of PBMCs. These TCRs come from a man aged 40-49 years in good health and CMV-seronegative.

The chain links TRBV6-4 to TRBJ2-1; 7 bases agree with TRBD2. CDR1 is MRHNA, CDR2 SNTAGT, per germline. The CDR3 length is 16 residues. After removal of 6 bases from V and 0 bases from J, the junction contained 8 bases not matched to a gene. CDR3 loop: CASSPLAGSSYNEQFF. In nucleotides, the CDR3 is TGTGCCAGCAGCCCCTTAGCGGGTAGCTCCTACAATGAGCAGTTCTTC.

The chain combines TRBV7-8 with TRBJ2-1; the D is unclear. V dropped 0 bases and J dropped 10 bases, with 7 bases sitting between them. CDR3 length: 12 amino acids. Germline assignment: CDR1 SGHVS and CDR2 FQNEAQ. For the CDR3, the DNA is TGTGCCAGCAGCTTAGCCCTGAGCGAGCAGTTCTTC. Encoded protein: CASSLALSEQFF.

The rearrangement joins TRBV6-6 to TRBJ1-5, with D perhaps TRBD1 (5 bases). The CDR3 sequence is 14 residues long. V lost 7 bases to trimming and J lost 2 bases, with 12 bases between them. Germline CDR1 reads MNHNY; CDR2 reads SVGAGI (reference sequence). This chain's CDR3 is CASTKGEGNQPQHF. CDR3 bases: TGTGCCAGCACCAAAGGGGAGGGCAATCAGCCCCAGCATTTT.

Worth noting for this clone: Different DNA sequences within this sample yield the same CDR3. The rearrangement joins TRBV28 to TRBJ1-5, with unresolved D. Germline V gene sequence: CDR1 MDHEN, CDR2 SYDVKM. This CDR3 has 13 residues. V lost 1 base and J lost 5, with 6 bases in between. The CDR3 nucleotides read TGTGCCAGCAGTTTATTGGGCGATCAGCCCCAGCATTTT. Its translation is CASSLLGDQPQHF.

This sequence joins TRBV5-1 and TRBJ2-3, with 8 nucleotides matching TRBD2. This CDR3 contains 15 residues. The germline gives CDR1 SGHRS, CDR2 YFSETQ. Trimming took 3 bases from V and 4 from J; bases not matched to a gene: 7. The CDR3 nucleotides are TGCGCCAGCAGCTGGGCGGGAGGAGGATCAGATACGCAGTATTTT. It translates to CASSWAGGGSDTQYF.

This chain connects TRBV6-6 to TRBJ1-5, with D tentatively TRBD1 (6 bases). This CDR3 is built from 15 residues. Germline CDR1 is MNHNY and CDR2 is SVGAGI (reference sequence). The V end lost 6 bases, the J end lost 6 bases, and 18 bases lay between the germline ends. The CDR3 spells CASSGGGQGGQPQHF. CDR3 nucleotides: TGTGCCAGCAGCGGGGGGGGGCAGGGAGGTCAGCCCCAGCATTTT.

V is TRBV28 and J is TRBJ2-1, with 8 bases fitting TRBD1. The germline CDR1 and CDR2 sequences are MDHEN and SYDVKM. Germline trimming cut 3 bases from V and 15 bases from J; bases unmatched to any gene: 7. This CDR3 spans 12 amino acids. CDR3 nucleotides: TGTGCCAGCAGTTTGTTACAGGGGGACCGGTTCTTC. It codes for CASSLLQGDRFF.

The chain joins TRBV15 to TRBJ2-3, with TRBD2 matching over 10 bases. V lost 0 bases, J lost 3 bases, and 6 bases stayed unmatched. The CDR3 loop spans 17 amino acids. CDR1 and CDR2 from the germline V gene are LNHNV and YYDKDF (reference sequence). Here the CDR3 reads CATSRDRASGGTDTQYF. CDR3 nucleotides: TGTGCCACCAGCAGAGATCGGGCTAGCGGGGGTACAGATACGCAGTATTTT.

This clone was found a few times. This chain joins TRBV2 and TRBJ2-1; 9 bases map to TRBD2. Looked up from germline, CDR1 is SNHLY and CDR2 is FYNNEI. The CDR3 covers 16 residues. Germline trimming cut 4 bases from V and 8 bases from J; bases unmatched to any gene: 12. CDR3 DNA: TGTGCCAGCAGTGTCCTAGCGGGGAGAGGTAACCATGAGCAGTTCTTC. Translating it yields CASSVLAGRGNHEQFF.

The chain combines TRBV5-1 with TRBJ2-5; tentatively, D is TRBD2 (7 bases). CDR3 size: 18 residues. Germline loops: CDR1 SGHRS, CDR2 YFSETQ. Trimming removed 1 base from V and 5 bases from J, with 24 bases in between. CDR3 region: CASSLWGSGDTPRETQYF. CDR3 DNA sequence: TGCGCCAGCAGCTTGTGGGGGAGCGGGGACACGCCGCGGGAGACCCAGTACTTC.

The chain has TRBV2 and TRBJ2-7; no clear D. CDR1 and CDR2 (germline): SNHLY, FYNNEI. The CDR3 sequence is 11 residues long. V lost 5 bases, J lost 6 bases, and 8 bases lay in between. CDR3 protein: CASSSLGEQYF. DNA for the CDR3: TGTGCCAGCAGTTCCCTCGGCGAGCAGTACTTC.

This clone has a single count. The chain has TRBV29-1 and TRBJ2-1, with TRBD2 as a possible D gene (6 bases). The CDR3 runs to 16 residues. CDR1 is SQVTM, CDR2 ANQGSEA, per germline. V lost 6 bases to trimming and J lost 5 bases, with 23 bases between them. Here the CDR3 reads CSVRKTYGRIHNEQFF. In DNA form, the CDR3 reads TGCAGCGTCAGGAAGACGTACGGGAGAATCCACAATGAGCAGTTCTTC.

The rearrangement uses TRBV10-2 and TRBJ2-7; D unresolved. Trimming stripped 0 bases from V and 0 bases from J, with 6 bases between. The CDR3 covers 14 residues. Germline V lookup: CDR1 WSHSY, CDR2 SAAADI. CDR3 residues: CASSESPSSYEQYF. The CDR3 nucleotides are TGCGCCAGCAGTGAGTCGCCTAGCTCCTACGAGCAGTACTTC.

The chain uses TRBV11-3 and TRBJ2-3, with 11 bases matching TRBD2. V dropped 3 bases and J dropped 2; count of bases not matched to a gene: 4. This CDR3 spans 16 amino acids. CDR1 SGHNT and CDR2 YENEEA come from the germline V gene. The chain's CDR3 is CASSFGTSGPTDTQYF. CDR3 coding DNA: TGTGCCAGCAGCTTCGGGACTAGCGGACCCACAGATACGCAGTATTTT. Based on the CDR3 plus reference TRBV11-3 and TRBJ2-3, the full variable domain is EAGVVQSPRYKIIEKKQPVAFWCNPISGHNTLYWYLQNLGQGPELLIRYENEEAVDDSQLPKDRFSAERLKGVDSTLKIQPAELGDSAVYLCASSFGTSGPTDTQYFGPGTRLTVL.

The genes are TRBV7-9 and TRBJ2-3; D not resolved. Per germline, CDR1 SEHNR and CDR2 FQNEAQ (reference sequence). The CDR3 runs to 12 residues. V lost 1 base to trimming and J lost 8 bases, with 7 bases between them. The CDR3 DNA reads TGTGCCAGCAGCTTAGAACTCACTACGCAGTATTTT. Residues: CASSLELTTQYF.

This rearrangement joins TRBV21-1 to TRBJ2-4; the DNA was not used to check the table's D call, TRBD2. TRBV21-1 is labeled a pseudogene. CDR3 length: 19 amino acids. CDR3 sequence: CASSKAASEMEAAKNIQYF. Here the CDR3 DNA reads TGTGCCAGCAGCAAGGCCGCTAGCGAAATGGAGGCGGCCAAAAACATTCAGTACTTC.

The rearrangement links TRBV5-1 to TRBJ2-5; D not certain. The CDR3 length is 14 residues. Germline values: CDR1 SGHRS, CDR2 YFSETQ. V gave up 4 bases and J gave up 1 base, with 11 bases separating them. Here the CDR3 reads CASSSERVQETQYF. In DNA form, the CDR3 reads TGCGCCAGCAGCAGCGAGAGAGTCCAAGAGACCCAGTACTTC.

V and J are TRBV28 and TRBJ1-5, with D possibly being TRBD1 (5 bases). The CDR3 consists of 17 residues. Per the germline V gene, CDR1 is MDHEN and CDR2 is SYDVKM. With 6 bases removed from V and 3 bases from J, the gap between germline ends came to 21 bases. The CDR3 region is CASRSHLGGRANQPQHF. The CDR3 DNA follows: TGTGCCAGCAGGTCTCATTTAGGTGGCAGGGCCAATCAGCCCCAGCATTTT. Supplemented by reference TRBV28 and TRBJ1-5, the full variable domain reads DVKVTQSSRYLVKRTGEKVFLECVQDMDHENMFWYRQDPGLGLRLIYFSYDVKMKEKGDIPEGYSVSREKKERFSLILESASTNQTSMYLCASRSHLGGRANQPQHFGDGTRLSIL.

The chain couples TRBV4-3 to TRBJ2-6; D uncertain. CDR3 size: 15 residues. Germline values: CDR1 LGHNA, CDR2 YSLEER. V shed 0 bases and J shed 2 bases, with 5 bases lying between them. The CDR3 loop is CASSQDPTGANVLTF. The CDR3 bases are TGCGCCAGCAGCCAAGATCCTACTGGGGCCAACGTCCTGACTTTC.

As to this clone: Germline and junction disagree at one end, which may indicate a read error. The chain uses TRBV14 and TRBJ1-4, with D perhaps matching TRBD1 (5 bases). This CDR3 has 14 residues. Germline-derived CDR1 and CDR2 are SGHDN and FVKESK. CDR3 coding DNA: TGTGCCAGCAGCCAAGATCTGGGGAGGGGCGACGAGGTTTTT. As protein: CASSQDLGRGDEVF.

This clone was seen more than once but under ten times. The rearrangement joins TRBV4-1 to TRBJ1-1; D call uncertain. Germline V gene sequence: CDR1 MGHRA, CDR2 YSYEKL. V dropped 2 bases and J dropped 10 bases, with 11 bases sitting between them. This CDR3 is 12 amino acids long. The CDR3 nucleotides are TGCGCCAGCAGCCAAAACGGACTGAGAGCTTTCTTT. Translating it yields CASSQNGLRAFF.

The chain is built from TRBV4-3 and TRBJ1-4; 8 bases fit TRBD1. V shed 3 bases, J shed 5 bases, and the junction held 8 bases outside the gene matches. Looked up from germline, CDR1 is LGHNA and CDR2 is YSLEER. This CDR3 is 16 amino acids long. The CDR3 DNA is TGCGCCAGCAGCCAGGACCTCGGACAGGGAAATGAAAAACTGTTTTTT. Encoded protein: CASSQDLGQGNEKLFF.

The sample holds a few counts of this clone. At one end the junction does not follow the germline gene, possibly because of a read error. V and J are TRBV7-9 and TRBJ2-1; 9 nucleotides align to TRBD2. The CDR3 is 17 amino acids. CDR1 is SEHNR and CDR2 is FQNEAQ in the germline V gene (reference sequence). CDR3 sequence reads: CSSSLSVALAGHNEQFF. CDR3 nucleotides: TGTTCCAGCAGCTTAAGTGTAGCACTAGCGGGTCACAATGAGCAGTTCTTC.

V gene TRBV6-5 combines with J gene TRBJ2-7, with 13 bases lining up with TRBD2. In germline, CDR1 is MNHEY, CDR2 SVGAGI. This CDR3 spans 13 amino acids. The J segment lost 2 bases and the V segment lost 10 bases, leaving 2 bases of the junction unmatched. The CDR3 region has the DNA TGTGCCATCGGGACTAGCGGGACCTACGAGCAGTACTTC. Residues: CAIGTSGTYEQYF.

This chain connects TRBV5-1 to TRBJ2-1; TRBD2 is a possible D gene (6 bases). Looked up from germline, CDR1 is SGHRS and CDR2 is YFSETQ. The germline V and J ends were trimmed by 2 bases and 8 bases, with 17 bases remaining between them. The length of the CDR3 is 15 residues. In DNA form, the CDR3 reads TGCGCCAGCAGCTTCGGGGGAGTTTTATTGGATGAGCAGTTCTTC. It specifies CASSFGGVLLDEQFF.

This chain connects TRBV25-1 to TRBJ2-3, with a possible D match to TRBD2 (5 bases). The CDR3 is 16 amino acids. Trimming removed 1 base from V and 2 bases from J, with 13 bases in between. The germline CDR1 and CDR2 sequences are MGHDK and SYGVNS. In DNA form, the CDR3 reads TGTGCCAGCAGTGAATTTCAGGCGGGCCTCACAGATACGCAGTATTTT. Translated, it gives CASSEFQAGLTDTQYF.

This chain connects TRBV29-1 to TRBJ2-1; a possible D gene is TRBD2 (6 bases). Trimming shortened V by 3 bases and J by 1 base, and 13 bases separated the two germline ends. The CDR3 totals 15 residues. Germline lookup yields CDR1 SQVTM and CDR2 ANQGSEA. CDR3 sequence reads: CSVEGRSGSYNEQFF. In DNA form, the CDR3 reads TGCAGCGTTGAGGGCCGGAGCGGGTCCTACAATGAGCAGTTCTTC.

This chain connects TRBV10-3 to TRBJ1-4; D is uncertain. The V and J ends lost 3 bases and 5 bases respectively, with 7 bases between them. The germline V gene encodes CDR1 ENHRY and CDR2 SYGVKD. The CDR3 runs to 13 residues. CDR3 in DNA: TGTGCCATCAGTGACGCAGTGAATGAAAAACTGTTTTTT. Its translation: CAISDAVNEKLFF.

This clone was seen more than once but under ten times. This chain joins TRBV18 and TRBJ1-5; 10 bases map to TRBD1. Germline-derived CDR1 and CDR2 are KGHSH and LQKENI. The CDR3 extends over 14 amino acids. V shed 5 bases and J 7 bases; nucleotides not matched to a gene: 5. CDR3 amino acids: CASSLDRGLQPQHF. The DNA for the CDR3 is TGTGCCAGCTCATTAGACAGGGGGCTGCAGCCCCAGCATTTT.

The rearrangement links TRBV11-2 to TRBJ2-3, with a possible D match to TRBD2 (6 bases). The V and J ends lost 5 bases and 10 bases respectively, with 22 bases between them. Germline CDR1 SGHAT, CDR2 FQNNGV. This CDR3 has 15 residues. The CDR3 sequence: CASSATTSFFGSQYF. The CDR3 nucleotides read TGTGCCAGCAGCGCAACGACTAGTTTCTTTGGTTCGCAGTATTTT.

The genes are TRBV9 and TRBJ2-3; D gene ambiguous. The CDR3 extends over 13 amino acids. Germline V gene data show CDR1 as SGDLS and CDR2 as YYNGEE. V dropped 0 bases and J dropped 3 bases, with 5 bases sitting between them. The CDR3 DNA reads as TGTGCCAGCAGCGTAGGCGCTACAGATACGCAGTATTTT. It yields the protein CASSVGATDTQYF.

This sequence joins TRBV7-8 and TRBJ1-2; D remains ambiguous. The V gene's germline CDR1 is SGHVS and CDR2 FQNEAQ. V shed 2 bases and J shed 6 bases, with 13 bases lying between them. This CDR3 is built from 14 residues. DNA for the CDR3: TGTGCCAGCAGCTTATTGAGGGTTGGGGATGGCTACACCTTC. Translating gives CASSLLRVGDGYTF. Complete variable domain (other parts from reference TRBV7-8 and TRBJ1-2): GAGVSQSPRYKVAKRGQDVALRCDPISGHVSLFWYQQALGQGPEFLTYFQNEAQLDKSGLPSDRFFAERPEGSVSTLKIQRTQQEDSAVYLCASSLLRVGDGYTFGSGTRLTVV.